This is a list of T cell receptor beta chains from one sample in a study of blood T cell repertoires in COVID-19. TCRdb's copy holds only in-frame clones and misses some; the assay was immunoSEQ multiplex PCR. In the table there are under 300,000 clones, more than 80% of which are singletons. The sequencing input was peripheral blood. All receptors derive from a woman in her thirties or forties with acute or convalescent COVID-19. The CDR3 runs from the conserved cysteine through the conserved F or W. D genes are given only for firm matches. Size is stated for part of the rows, as once, few or many counts, or as a class when the clone is expanded.

cdr3_nt cdr3_aa v_call d_call clone_size j_call
TGTGCCAGCAGCCGGTGGGGAGCCCTCCTCACTGAAGCTTTCTTT CASSRWGALLTEAFF TRBV5-6 . few TRBJ1-1
TGTGCCAGCAGGACGGACAGGTGGGAGATGGCTTTCTTT CASRTDRWEMAFF TRBV19 TRBD1 . TRBJ1-1
TGTGCCAGCAGCTTACGAGGGAACACTGAAGCTTTCTTT CASSLRGNTEAFF TRBV7-8 . . TRBJ1-1
TGTGCCAGCAGGCCGGGGGAAAGGGATGGCTACACCTTC CASRPGERDGYTF TRBV6-5 . . TRBJ1-2
TGTGCCAGCAGCTTAGGTGACAGGGGTTCACCCCTCCACTTT CASSLGDRGSPLHF TRBV7-8 TRBD1 . TRBJ1-6
TGTGCCAGCAGTTTGCGGGGGGACCCCACAGATACGCAGTATTTT CASSLRGDPTDTQYF TRBV7-3 TRBD2 . TRBJ2-3
TGCAGCGTTGTGCAGGGGGGAAATGAGCAGTTCTTC CSVVQGGNEQFF TRBV29-1 . . TRBJ2-1
TGTGCTAGTGGTCCGGGGATACATGGCTACACCTTC CASGPGIHGYTF TRBV12-5 . . TRBJ1-2
TGTGCCAGCAGCTTGGGGGACAGGGGGCAAGGTGAAGCTTTCTTT CASSLGDRGQGEAFF TRBV5-8 TRBD1 . TRBJ1-1
TGTGCCAGCAGGGACCTCAGGACAGGGAATGAAAAACTGTTTTTT CASRDLRTGNEKLFF TRBV6-1 TRBD1 . TRBJ1-4
TGTGCCAGCAGTCGACTAGCGGGGGTCCAGACCCAGTACTTC CASSRLAGVQTQYF TRBV2 TRBD2 . TRBJ2-5
TGCGCCAGCAGCTTCACAGGGGTCGATTCACCCCTCCACTTT CASSFTGVDSPLHF TRBV5-1 TRBD1 . TRBJ1-6
TGTGCCAGCAGCCGCAGGGAAGGCGAAAAACTGTTTTTT CASSRREGEKLFF TRBV6-5 . . TRBJ1-4
TGTGCCAGCAGCTTACAGGGGGCGGCTAATGAAAAACTGTTTTTT CASSLQGAANEKLFF TRBV5-5 TRBD1 . TRBJ1-4
TGTGCCAGCAGTCCGGTGGTTCTGGGACTAGCGACACAAGAGACCCAGTACTTC CASSPVVLGLATQETQYF TRBV5-5 TRBD2 . TRBJ2-5
TGTGCCACCAGTGATTTAGCGGGGACTAGCACAGATACGCAGTATTTT CATSDLAGTSTDTQYF TRBV24-1 TRBD2 . TRBJ2-3
TGTGCCAGCAGCTGGGACAGGGAAGAGACCCAGTACTTC CASSWDREETQYF TRBV7-2 TRBD1 . TRBJ2-5
TGTGCCAGCAGTCCGCAGGGGGCGCTTAGTGGAAACACCATATATTTT CASSPQGALSGNTIYF TRBV7-2 TRBD1 . TRBJ1-3
TGTGCCAGTAGTATGAACAGGGGGAATTCACCCCTCCACTTT CASSMNRGNSPLHF TRBV19 TRBD1 . TRBJ1-6
TGTGCCAGCAGGGAGACAGGCGCTAGGGCTCAAGAGACCCAGTACTTC CASRETGARAQETQYF TRBV2 . . TRBJ2-5
TGTGCCAGCAGTTTCCGAGCGGGGGTCAACAATGAGCAGTTCTTC CASSFRAGVNNEQFF TRBV27 TRBD2 few TRBJ2-1
TGTGCCAGCTCACCTCCCGGGACTAGCGGGGGGGCCCATACGCAGTATTTT CASSPPGTSGGAHTQYF TRBV18 TRBD2 once TRBJ2-3
TGTGCCAGCAGCCCGGGACAGAATGAAAAACTGTTTTTT CASSPGQNEKLFF TRBV4-2 TRBD1 . TRBJ1-4
TGTGCCATCAGCCGAAACTCTCAGGGGGCGGAAGGCTACACCTTC CAISRNSQGAEGYTF TRBV10-3 TRBD1 . TRBJ1-2
TGTGCCAGCAGCGAGGAGGATGGGGGGACCTATAATTCACCCCTCCACTTT CASSEEDGGTYNSPLHF TRBV9 . . TRBJ1-6
TGCGCCAGCAGCCAAGAGGGAGGGACTAGCGGGACGAACACCGGGGAGCTGTTTTTT CASSQEGGTSGTNTGELFF TRBV4-1 TRBD2 . TRBJ2-2
TGTGCCAGCAGCCCGTACTCCCAGGACAGGGATTACACCTTC CASSPYSQDRDYTF TRBV9 TRBD1 . TRBJ1-2
TGTGCCAGTAGTATAGTGGAGGGCCTAACGGGGGCTTTCTTT CASSIVEGLTGAFF TRBV19 . . TRBJ1-1
TGTGCCAGCTCACCCCAGAGGGCCAACTATGGCTACACCTTC CASSPQRANYGYTF TRBV18 . . TRBJ1-2
TGTGCCAGCAGTGGTGCGTTCCTGTCTGGGGCCAACGTCCTGACTTTC CASSGAFLSGANVLTF TRBV27 . . TRBJ2-6
TGTGCCACTCTCGGCCTAGCGGGGGGGCCCCAAGAGACCCAGTACTTC CATLGLAGGPQETQYF TRBV10-3 TRBD2 . TRBJ2-5
TGTGCCAGCAGCCAAGTCCAGGGGGCCTATGGCTACACCTTC CASSQVQGAYGYTF TRBV14 TRBD1 . TRBJ1-2
TGTGCCTGGAGTCGGGGAGGGCAAGATTCACCCCTCCACTTT CAWSRGGQDSPLHF TRBV30 . . TRBJ1-6
TGTGCCAGCAGCACCACTAGCGGGTTCCTATCCGGGGAGCTGTTTTTT CASSTTSGFLSGELFF TRBV7-7 TRBD2 . TRBJ2-2
TGCGCCAGCCCTCGCAACCCGACAGATCGTGCAACTAATGAAAAACTGTTTTTT CASPRNPTDRATNEKLFF TRBV5-1 . . TRBJ1-4
TGTGCCAGCAGCGACCCGGGACAGTCCTCTGGAAACACCATATATTTT CASSDPGQSSGNTIYF TRBV7-9 TRBD1 once TRBJ1-3
TGTGCCAGCAGCTTGCAAAGCAGGGGGCCTGAGAATAGCAATCAGCCCCAGCATTTT CASSLQSRGPENSNQPQHF TRBV5-6 TRBD1 . TRBJ1-5
TGTGCCAGCAGCGGACCCGGACAGGACTCTGGAAACACCATATATTTT CASSGPGQDSGNTIYF TRBV5-4 TRBD1 . TRBJ1-3
TGTGCCAGCAGTTACGGTCAGGGACTCTATGGCTACACCTTC CASSYGQGLYGYTF TRBV6-6 . . TRBJ1-2
TGTGCCAGCCAACAGGGCCCCTACACTGAAGCTTTCTTT CASQQGPYTEAFF TRBV6-6 . . TRBJ1-1
TGTGCCAGCAGTTTACCGGGACAGAGGAATTCACCCCTCCACTTT CASSLPGQRNSPLHF TRBV28 TRBD1 . TRBJ1-6
TGTGCCAGCTCACCACCGGTGTTACAGTTTGAAGCTTTCTTT CASSPPVLQFEAFF TRBV18 . . TRBJ1-1
TGCAGCGTTCCGGGGAACACTGAAGCTTTCTTT CSVPGNTEAFF TRBV29-1 . . TRBJ1-1
TGCGCCAGCAGCTTGTACACTAGCGGGGGAGAGACCCAGTACTTC CASSLYTSGGETQYF TRBV5-1 TRBD2 . TRBJ2-5
TGTGCCACCAGCAGAGATTTTCCGACTCCCCGGAATTCACCCCTCCACTTT CATSRDFPTPRNSPLHF TRBV15 . . TRBJ1-6
TGCGCCAGCAGCCCGCAGACAGGGGACTATGGCTACACCTTC CASSPQTGDYGYTF TRBV5-1 TRBD1 . TRBJ1-2
TGTGCCAGCAGCGGCGGAGGCTACACCTTC CASSGGGYTF TRBV9 . . TRBJ1-2
TGCAGTGCTAGTATCGGGGGGGGTCCTAGCACAGATACGCAGTATTTT CSASIGGGPSTDTQYF TRBV20-1 TRBD2 . TRBJ2-3
TGCGCCAGCAGCTTGGCAGCGGAGAACACCGGGGAGCTGTTTTTT CASSLAAENTGELFF TRBV5-1 . once TRBJ2-2
TGTGCCAGCAGCCCCTCCCTAAATGCGCAAAAGACCCAGTACTTC CASSPSLNAQKTQYF TRBV11-2 . once TRBJ2-5
TGTGCCAGTAGTATTAACTTCGGGAACACTGAAGCTTTCTTT CASSINFGNTEAFF TRBV19 . . TRBJ1-1
TGTGCCAGCAGCTTAACTATTGGGCTGGACGGGGGAAAGCTGTTTTTT CASSLTIGLDGGKLFF TRBV11-2 . . TRBJ1-4
TGTGCCTGGAGTGTAACGGGGGGCGCGAAAGCTTTCTTT CAWSVTGGAKAFF TRBV30 . . TRBJ1-1